This TCR beta chain was found in a study of blood T cell repertoires in COVID-19. Germline CDR1 is SGHRS and CDR2 is YFSETQ. V shed 0 bases and J shed 2 bases, with 12 bases lying between them. The CDR3 is 15 residues long. Clones were sequenced by immunoSEQ multiplex PCR, and TCRdb holds only the in-frame ones, with some missing. The sample includes a few hundred thousand clones, 80% to 90% of them seen just once. This sequence was found in an elderly woman with active or convalescent COVID-19. Sequences were obtained from peripheral blood. This chain uses TRBV5-1 with TRBJ2-7, with a tentative D call TRBD1 (6 bases). This CDR3 is CASSLGDRSTYEQYF. The CDR3 bases are TGCGCCAGCAGCTTGGGCGACAGGTCAACCTACGAGCAGTACTTC.